Each of the 20 T cell receptor beta chains below was sequenced from the same sample in a study of cytomegalovirus exposure and HLA in healthy donors. The PCR used 60 Vbeta and 13 Jbeta primers. Produced via immunoSEQ multiplex PCR; TCRdb's table is partial and in-frame only. This table has about 120,000 clones, roughly 78% appearing once. The sequenced sample consisted of PBMCs. These receptors were collected from a man aged 25 to 45 in good health and CMV-seronegative.

This clone came up once. V and J are TRBV7-9 and TRBJ1-1, with D unresolved. V was clipped by 1 base and J by 0 bases, with 6 bases between them. The CDR3 is made up of 14 amino acids. Germline CDR1 is SEHNR and CDR2 is FQNEAQ (reference sequence). The CDR3 loop is CASSLDSMNTEAFF. CDR3 sequence (DNA): TGTGCCAGCAGCTTAGACAGCATGAACACTGAAGCTTTCTTT.

This clone was seen more than once but under ten times. This chain connects TRBV2 to TRBJ1-2; the match to TRBD1 covers 9 bases. The V segment lost 6 bases and the J segment 8 bases; nucleotides outside the gene matches: 4. This CDR3 spans 12 amino acids. The germline V gene has CDR1 SNHLY and CDR2 FYNNEI. CDR3 sequence reads: CASRDRGYGYTF. Here the CDR3 DNA reads TGTGCCAGCAGGGACAGGGGATACGGCTACACCTTC.

V usage is TRBV5-6 and J usage is TRBJ1-2; 12 bases are shared with TRBD1. The CDR3 contains 14 residues. The germline V gene has CDR1 SGHDT and CDR2 YYEEEE. V was clipped by 7 bases and J by 8 bases; unmatched bases: 9. In nucleotides, the CDR3 is TGTGCCAGCGGACTTCGGGACAGGGGGCGAGGCTACACCTTC. This encodes CASGLRDRGRGYTF.

This clone came up once. The chain recombines TRBV5-1 with TRBJ1-2, with D tentatively TRBD1 (5 bases). CDR3 size: 12 residues. The germline V and J ends were trimmed by 3 bases and 3 bases, with 6 bases remaining between them. Germline V gene sequence: CDR1 SGHRS, CDR2 YFSETQ. The CDR3 DNA sequence: TGCGCCAGCAGCTCAGGGTACTATGGCTACACCTTC. This sequence encodes CASSSGYYGYTF.

The J gene is TRBJ1-1, the V gene TRBV29-1; 7 bases map to TRBD1. Germline CDR1 SQVTM, CDR2 ANQGSEA. The CDR3 consists of 13 residues. J gave up 4 bases and V 7 bases, and 9 bases lay outside the gene matches. The CDR3 loop is CSARQGWGTEAFF. For the CDR3, the DNA is TGCAGCGCCCGACAGGGATGGGGCACTGAAGCTTTCTTT.

Only one count was recorded for this clone. CDR3 DNA: TGTGCCAGCAGTGAAGGGTGGGGGACAGGAAAGGTTGAAGCTTTCTTT. Residues: CASSEGWGTGKVEAFF. This sequence joins TRBV6-1 and TRBJ1-1, with TRBD1 matching over 8 bases. CDR1 is MNHNS, CDR2 SASEGT, per germline. With V trimmed by 1 base and J by 7 bases, 11 bases remained unmatched. The CDR3 runs to 16 residues.

V and J are TRBV30 and TRBJ1-1, with a tentative D call TRBD1 (5 bases). V gave up 5 bases and J gave up 8 bases, with 15 bases separating them. The length of the CDR3 is 12 residues. Germline lookup yields CDR1 GTSNPN and CDR2 SVGIG (reference sequence). This CDR3 is CAWETAYNEAFF. CDR3 nucleotide sequence: TGTGCCTGGGAGACAGCATACAACGAAGCTTTCTTT.

This rearrangement joins TRBV6-5 to TRBJ1-2; maybe TRBD1 (5 bases). CDR3 size: 15 residues. CDR1 is MNHEY and CDR2 is SVGAGI in the germline V gene. Trimming removed 6 bases at V and 2 bases at J, with 16 bases between. This chain's CDR3 is CASRTSWAGNYGYTF. The CDR3 bases are TGTGCCAGCAGGACCTCCTGGGCAGGGAACTATGGCTACACCTTC.

This chain joins TRBV7-9 and TRBJ2-3, with 8 bases fitting TRBD2. The V segment lost 4 bases and the J segment 4 bases; nucleotides outside the gene matches: 13. The germline CDR1 and CDR2 sequences are SEHNR and FQNEAQ (reference sequence). CDR3 length: 17 amino acids. The CDR3 bases are TGTGCCAGCAGCTCGACATACTTGGGCGGGGGGCCAGATACGCAGTATTTT. Protein: CASSSTYLGGGPDTQYF.

The J gene is TRBJ2-5, the V gene TRBV14; D unclear. The CDR3 runs 13 residues. Germline V CDR1 and CDR2: SGHDN, FVKESK. V lost 2 bases, J lost 1 base, and 5 bases lay in between. The CDR3: CASSQFSQETQYF. The CDR3 DNA is TGTGCCAGCAGCCAATTTAGCCAAGAGACCCAGTACTTC.

This chain connects TRBV5-1 to TRBJ1-1, with 9 positions matching TRBD1. J gave up 4 bases and V 6 bases, and 7 bases lay outside the gene matches. Germline assignment: CDR1 SGHRS and CDR2 YFSETQ. The CDR3 length is 14 residues. CDR3 region: CASNTGTGSTEAFF. CDR3 in DNA: TGCGCCAGCAACACCGGGACAGGGAGCACTGAAGCTTTCTTT. Drawing the rest from reference TRBV5-1 and TRBJ1-1, the complete variable domain is KAGVTQTPRYLIKTRGQQVTLSCSPISGHRSVSWYQQTPGQGLQFLFEYFSETQRNKGNFPGRFSGRQFSNSRSEMNVSTLELGDSALYLCASNTGTGSTEAFFGQGTRLTVV.

This clone was detected a few times. The gene calls are TRBV28 and TRBJ1-4, with TRBD1 identical over 9 bases. Germline V gives CDR1 MDHEN, CDR2 SYDVKM. V shed 6 bases and J 11 bases; nucleotides not matched to a gene: 7. The CDR3 totals 13 residues. CDR3 sequence: CASRGQGVRKLFF. CDR3 coding DNA: TGTGCCAGCAGGGGACAGGGTGTAAGGAAACTGTTTTTT.

This clone was found a few times. The CDR3 here is CASSFKGGNYGYTF. The CDR3 DNA follows: TGCGCCAGCAGCTTTAAGGGAGGGAACTATGGCTACACCTTC. This chain uses TRBV5-1 with TRBJ1-2; D is unresolved. V was cut by 2 bases and J by 2 bases, with 10 bases left in between. The CDR3 covers 14 residues. Germline-derived CDR1 and CDR2 are SGHRS and YFSETQ.

The chain employs TRBV28 and TRBJ1-6, with D perhaps matching TRBD1 (6 bases). The V end lost 3 bases, the J end lost 1 base, and 22 bases lay between the germline ends. The CDR3 extends over 20 amino acids. Germline assignment: CDR1 MDHEN and CDR2 SYDVKM. CDR3 DNA: TGTGCCAGCAGTTTCCCCCGGACAGACGGGGTGAGGTCCTATAATTCACCCCTCCACTTT. It encodes CASSFPRTDGVRSYNSPLHF.

This clone was recorded once. The chain employs TRBV11-3 and TRBJ2-5, with D perhaps TRBD2 (6 bases). Germline loops: CDR1 SGHNT, CDR2 YENEEA. V lost 1 base to trimming and J lost 5 bases, with 14 bases between them. This CDR3 comprises 15 residues. The CDR3 loop reads CASSLGAGPGETQYF. The CDR3 DNA sequence: TGTGCCAGCAGCTTAGGTGCGGGGCCCGGGGAGACCCAGTACTTC.

This chain joins TRBV10-3 and TRBJ1-3; D is possibly TRBD1 (6 bases). The CDR3 runs 13 residues. Trimming took 9 bases from V and 0 from J, leaving 9 bases between them. The germline CDR1 and CDR2 sequences are ENHRY and SYGVKD. For the CDR3, the DNA is TGTGCCATGGGGGCAGACTCTGGAAACACCATATATTTT. This sequence encodes CAMGADSGNTIYF.

The V and J genes are TRBV7-2 and TRBJ1-2, with D perhaps TRBD1 (6 bases). CDR1 and CDR2 from the germline V gene are SGHTA and FQGNSA. With 1 base removed from V and 6 bases from J, the gap between germline ends came to 12 bases. This CDR3 region has 14 residues. The CDR3 spells CASSLGWTEDGYTF. The CDR3 DNA reads TGTGCCAGCAGCTTAGGATGGACAGAGGATGGCTACACCTTC.

This chain uses TRBV7-9 with TRBJ1-1; possibly TRBD1 for D (6 bases). The V and J ends lost 5 bases and 5 bases respectively, with 24 bases between them. Germline CDR1 and CDR2: SEHNR and FQNEAQ (reference sequence). CDR3 length equals 17 residues. CDR3 amino acids: CASSPSTGGLLVTEAFF. DNA of the CDR3: TGTGCCAGCAGCCCCTCCACCGGGGGGCTGTTGGTAACTGAAGCTTTCTTT. Drawing the rest from reference TRBV7-9 and TRBJ1-1, the complete variable domain is DTGVSQNPRHKITKRGQNVTFRCDPISEHNRLYWYRQTLGQGPEFLTYFQNEAQLEKSRLLSDRFSAERPKGSFSTLEIQRTEQGDSAMYLCASSPSTGGLLVTEAFFGQGTRLTVV.

The chain links TRBV29-1 to TRBJ1-2; 8 bases fit TRBD1. The CDR3 has 15 amino acids. CDR1 is SQVTM and CDR2 is ANQGSEA in the germline V gene. V dropped 1 base and J dropped 4; count of bases not matched to a gene: 8. The CDR3, as DNA: TGCAGCGTTGAAGTAAACAGGGGGACGAGCTATGGCTACACCTTC. It yields the protein CSVEVNRGTSYGYTF.

The rearrangement joins TRBV5-6 to TRBJ1-6, with 9 bases matching TRBD1. The CDR3 is made up of 15 amino acids. The V gene's germline CDR1 is SGHDT and CDR2 YYEEEE. The trim removed 4 bases at V and 5 bases at J, leaving 4 bases unmatched. The CDR3: CASSLRDRDNSPLHF. The CDR3 DNA follows: TGTGCCAGCAGCCTCCGGGACAGGGATAATTCACCCCTCCACTTT.